A selection of T cell receptor beta chains follows, all from one sample in a study of CD8 T cells in ankylosing spondylitis. TCRdb ran MiXCR on the 5' RACE reads and lists one entry per CDR3 protein. This table holds some 90,000 distinct CDR3 sequences, under 30% found once. Sequenced input: blood, either unsorted or a sorted T cell fraction (not recorded which). Receptor source: a male donor with ankylosing spondylitis or in good health (not recorded which). Both conserved end residues are part of each CDR3. Each record gives: CDR3 length, D gene, J gene, clone size, V gene, CDR3 protein, CDR3 DNA. A D gene is named only where the DNA matches it firmly. Size is stated for part of the rows, as once, few or many counts, or as a class when the clone is expanded.

len: 16
d_gene: TRBD1
j_gene: TRBJ2-7
abundance: few
v_gene: TRBV11-1
CDR3aa: CASSLRTGGKQYEQYF
CDR3nt: TGTGCCAGCAGCCTCCGGACAGGGGGAAAACAATACGAGCAGTACTTC

len: 15
d_gene: TRBD1
j_gene: TRBJ2-5
abundance: .
v_gene: TRBV5-1
CDR3aa: CASSLAGTGEETQYF
CDR3nt: TGCGCCAGCAGCCTTGCCGGGACAGGGGAAGAGACCCAGTACTTC

len: 14
d_gene: .
j_gene: TRBJ2-5
abundance: once
v_gene: TRBV18
CDR3aa: CASSDQGWQETQYF
CDR3nt: TGTGCCAGCTCAGATCAGGGGTGGCAGGAGACCCAGTACTTC

len: 14
d_gene: .
j_gene: TRBJ2-7
abundance: many
v_gene: TRBV27
CDR3aa: CASSLRTKFYEQYF
CDR3nt: TGTGCCAGCAGTTTACGCACTAAATTCTACGAGCAGTACTTC

len: 14
d_gene: TRBD1
j_gene: TRBJ1-1
abundance: few
v_gene: TRBV12-3/TRBV12-4
CDR3aa: CASTRDRTNTEAFF
CDR3nt: TGTGCCAGCACAAGGGACAGAACGAACACTGAAGCTTTCTTT

len: 16
d_gene: .
j_gene: TRBJ2-7
abundance: .
v_gene: TRBV7-9
CDR3aa: CASSLVREFFAYEQYF
CDR3nt: TGTGCCAGCAGCTTAGTGCGCGAATTCTTTGCCTACGAGCAGTACTTC

len: 11
d_gene: .
j_gene: TRBJ2-7
abundance: many
v_gene: TRBV12-3/TRBV12-4
CDR3aa: CASSLGYEQYF
CDR3nt: TGTGCCAGCAGTCTAGGATACGAGCAGTACTTC

len: 15
d_gene: .
j_gene: TRBJ2-1
abundance: .
v_gene: TRBV5-1
CDR3aa: CASLQAGALYNEQFF
CDR3nt: TGCGCCAGCCTACAAGCAGGGGCGCTGTACAATGAGCAGTTCTTC

len: 14
d_gene: .
j_gene: TRBJ1-5
abundance: .
v_gene: TRBV6-1
CDR3aa: CASSEAGVHQPQHF
CDR3nt: TGTGCCAGCAGTGAAGCAGGGGTGCATCAGCCCCAGCATTTT

len: 16
d_gene: TRBD2
j_gene: TRBJ2-3
abundance: .
v_gene: TRBV9
CDR3aa: CASSVGTSGKTDTQYF
CDR3nt: TGTGCCAGCAGCGTCGGGACTAGCGGGAAGACAGATACGCAGTATTTT

len: 16
d_gene: .
j_gene: TRBJ1-2
abundance: .
v_gene: TRBV4-1
CDR3aa: CASSQEGLLREGGYTF
CDR3nt: TGCGCCAGCAGCCAAGAAGGGTTACTCAGGGAGGGTGGCTACACCTTC

len: 15
d_gene: .
j_gene: TRBJ2-1
abundance: .
v_gene: TRBV20-1
CDR3aa: CSARLGQGGHNEQFF
CDR3nt: TGCAGTGCTAGGCTGGGGCAGGGAGGCCACAATGAGCAGTTCTTC

len: 15
d_gene: .
j_gene: TRBJ2-6
abundance: few
v_gene: TRBV20-1
CDR3aa: CSAKIWGSGANVLTF
CDR3nt: TGCAGTGCTAAGATTTGGGGCTCTGGGGCCAACGTCCTGACTTTC

len: 15
d_gene: .
j_gene: TRBJ2-3
abundance: few
v_gene: TRBV12-3/TRBV12-4
CDR3aa: CASSSPGVAQHTQYF
CDR3nt: TGTGCCAGCAGCTCCCCGGGAGTGGCGCAACATACGCAGTATTTT

len: 15
d_gene: .
j_gene: TRBJ2-1
abundance: .
v_gene: TRBV18
CDR3aa: CASSKADHGEGGQFF
CDR3nt: TGTGCCAGCTCCAAAGCGGACCACGGAGAGGGTGGGCAGTTCTTC

len: 15
d_gene: TRBD2
j_gene: TRBJ2-7
abundance: .
v_gene: TRBV9
CDR3aa: CASSAWTSGSYEQYF
CDR3nt: TGTGCCAGCAGCGCCTGGACTAGCGGCTCCTACGAGCAGTACTTC

len: 13
d_gene: .
j_gene: TRBJ2-3
abundance: .
v_gene: TRBV5-1
CDR3aa: CASSLDRPDTQYF
CDR3nt: TGCGCCAGCAGCTTGGACCGACCAGATACGCAGTATTTT

len: 12
d_gene: .
j_gene: TRBJ1-5
abundance: .
v_gene: TRBV29-1
CDR3aa: CSVGGGNQPQHF
CDR3nt: TGCAGCGTTGGGGGGGGCAACCAGCCCCAGCATTTT

len: 11
d_gene: .
j_gene: TRBJ2-7
abundance: few
v_gene: TRBV2
CDR3aa: CASTKEYEQYF
CDR3nt: TGTGCCAGCACTAAAGAATACGAGCAGTACTTC

len: 13
d_gene: .
j_gene: TRBJ2-2
abundance: .
v_gene: TRBV29-1
CDR3aa: CSVDAGLGRELFF
CDR3nt: TGCAGCGTTGACGCAGGCCTTGGGCGGGAGCTGTTTTTT

len: 14
d_gene: .
j_gene: TRBJ1-2
abundance: few
v_gene: TRBV27
CDR3aa: CASTRREGYYGYTF
CDR3nt: TGTGCCAGCACCCGGCGGGAGGGATACTATGGCTACACCTTC

len: 15
d_gene: TRBD1
j_gene: TRBJ2-1
abundance: once
v_gene: TRBV18
CDR3aa: CASSPMDRVGDEQFF
CDR3nt: TGTGCCAGCTCACCCATGGACAGGGTGGGTGATGAGCAGTTCTTC

len: 15
d_gene: .
j_gene: TRBJ1-5
abundance: .
v_gene: TRBV10-3
CDR3aa: CAISEGVTGNQPQHF
CDR3nt: TGTGCCATCAGTGAAGGTGTTACAGGCAATCAGCCCCAGCATTTT

len: 14
d_gene: .
j_gene: TRBJ2-7
abundance: once
v_gene: TRBV27
CDR3aa: CASSSSLSIYEQYF
CDR3nt: TGTGCCAGCAGTTCCAGTCTATCTATTTACGAGCAGTACTTC

len: 14
d_gene: .
j_gene: TRBJ1-2
abundance: .
v_gene: TRBV12-3/TRBV12-4
CDR3aa: CASIPMGTVYGYTF
CDR3nt: TGTGCCAGCATCCCCATGGGGACGGTCTATGGCTACACCTTC

len: 14
d_gene: TRBD1
j_gene: TRBJ2-7
abundance: .
v_gene: TRBV12-3/TRBV12-4
CDR3aa: CASSLQGANHGQYF
CDR3nt: TGTGCCAGCAGTTTACAGGGGGCAAACCACGGGCAGTACTTC

len: 12
d_gene: .
j_gene: TRBJ2-1
abundance: few
v_gene: TRBV20-1
CDR3aa: CSARSSNNEQFF
CDR3nt: TGCAGTGCTAGATCCAGCAACAATGAGCAGTTCTTC

len: 13
d_gene: .
j_gene: TRBJ1-1
abundance: .
v_gene: TRBV20-1
CDR3aa: CSGFPPGGTEAFF
CDR3nt: TGCAGTGGATTTCCGCCGGGGGGGACTGAAGCTTTCTTT

len: 13
d_gene: .
j_gene: TRBJ2-1
abundance: many
v_gene: TRBV20-1
CDR3aa: CSHVRDIDNEQFF
CDR3nt: TGCAGTCACGTCAGGGACATAGACAATGAGCAGTTCTTC

len: 17
d_gene: TRBD2
j_gene: TRBJ2-2
abundance: few
v_gene: TRBV5-1
CDR3aa: CASSPRTSGTGTGELFF
CDR3nt: TGCGCCAGCAGCCCACGGACTAGCGGGACGGGCACCGGGGAGCTGTTTTTT

len: 15
d_gene: .
j_gene: TRBJ1-1
abundance: .
v_gene: TRBV7-2
CDR3aa: CASSFISRQNTEAFF
CDR3nt: TGTGCCAGCAGCTTTATTTCGCGACAGAACACTGAAGCTTTCTTT

len: 17
d_gene: TRBD2
j_gene: TRBJ2-3
abundance: many
v_gene: TRBV7-2
CDR3aa: CASSGGTSGRRSDTQYF
CDR3nt: TGTGCCAGCAGCGGAGGGACTAGCGGGAGAAGGTCAGATACGCAGTATTTT

len: 15
d_gene: .
j_gene: TRBJ2-5
abundance: few
v_gene: TRBV20-1
CDR3aa: CSASALVSYQETQYF
CDR3nt: TGCAGTGCTAGTGCCCTGGTCTCGTACCAAGAGACCCAGTACTTC

len: 14
d_gene: .
j_gene: TRBJ1-1
abundance: .
v_gene: TRBV18
CDR3aa: CASSPPEWNTEAFF
CDR3nt: TGTGCCAGCTCACCACCGGAGTGGAACACTGAAGCTTTCTTT

len: 16
d_gene: TRBD2
j_gene: TRBJ2-2
abundance: .
v_gene: TRBV6-1
CDR3aa: CATSVGLAVNTGELFF
CDR3nt: TGTGCCACCAGCGTGGGGCTAGCGGTAAACACCGGGGAGCTGTTTTTT

len: 14
d_gene: TRBD1
j_gene: TRBJ2-7
abundance: once
v_gene: TRBV7-9
CDR3aa: CASRTGTGGYEQYF
CDR3nt: TGTGCCAGCAGGACCGGGACAGGCGGCTACGAGCAGTACTTC

len: 13
d_gene: .
j_gene: TRBJ1-2
abundance: .
v_gene: TRBV5-1
CDR3aa: CASTPAQGYGYTF
CDR3nt: TGCGCCAGCACGCCAGCCCAAGGTTATGGCTACACCTTC

len: 14
d_gene: .
j_gene: TRBJ2-3
abundance: .
v_gene: TRBV5-1
CDR3aa: CASSLDRGTDTQYF
CDR3nt: TGCGCCAGCAGCCTAGATAGGGGCACAGATACGCAGTATTTT

len: 14
d_gene: TRBD2
j_gene: TRBJ2-5
abundance: many
v_gene: TRBV20-1
CDR3aa: CSALWTSGKETQYF
CDR3nt: TGCAGTGCCCTCTGGACTAGCGGAAAAGAGACCCAGTACTTC

len: 18
d_gene: .
j_gene: TRBJ1-5
abundance: .
v_gene: TRBV4-1
CDR3aa: CASRITPDGYDSNQPQHF
CDR3nt: TGCGCCAGCAGAATCACACCTGACGGCTACGATAGCAATCAGCCCCAGCATTTT

len: 16
d_gene: TRBD2
j_gene: TRBJ2-3
abundance: .
v_gene: TRBV7-9
CDR3aa: CASSPSPGLGADTQYF
CDR3nt: TGTGCCAGCAGCCCATCGCCCGGACTAGGGGCAGATACGCAGTATTTT

len: 14
d_gene: .
j_gene: TRBJ2-7
abundance: .
v_gene: TRBV7-2
CDR3aa: CASSFGVGSGEQYF
CDR3nt: TGTGCCAGCAGCTTCGGGGTTGGCTCGGGGGAGCAGTACTTC